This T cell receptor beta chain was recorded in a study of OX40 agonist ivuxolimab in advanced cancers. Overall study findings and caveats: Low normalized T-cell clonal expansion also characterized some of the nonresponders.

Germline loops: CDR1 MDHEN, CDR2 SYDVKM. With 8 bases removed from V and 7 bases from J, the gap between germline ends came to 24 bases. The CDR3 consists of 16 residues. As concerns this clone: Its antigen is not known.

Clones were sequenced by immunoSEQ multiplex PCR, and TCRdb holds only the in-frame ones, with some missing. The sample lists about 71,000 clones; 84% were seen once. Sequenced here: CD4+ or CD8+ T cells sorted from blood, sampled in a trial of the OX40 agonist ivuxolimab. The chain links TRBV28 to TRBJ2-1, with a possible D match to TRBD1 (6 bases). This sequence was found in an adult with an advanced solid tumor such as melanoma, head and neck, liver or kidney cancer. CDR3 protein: CASPKGRTASRNEQFF. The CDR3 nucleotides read TGTGCCAGCCCTAAAGGTCGGACAGCCTCTCGGAATGAGCAGTTCTTC.